The present T cell receptor beta chain was sequenced within a study of blood T cell repertoires in COVID-19 (TCRdb year 2020). For context, the study as a whole: The collaborator samples originated in the United States, Italy and Spain and spanned the acute and convalescent phases of COVID-19. Samples were obtained from the ongoing ImmuneRACE study (first 160 participants) and from 1,200 or so subjects provided by 6 global collaborators. The dataset comprised deeply sampled blood TCRbeta repertoires from subjects exposed to, actively infected with, or recovered from COVID-19. The sample metadata nearly always contained a de-identified subject ID, COVID-19 status, age in years and sex. The material from the prospective study consisted of cDNA or gDNA derived from T cells, B-cell-depleted T cells, or PBMCs. The repertoires were released in a freely available public database intended as a resource for research on the immune response to SARS-CoV-2. HLA class I and class II types, where available, came from metadata supplied by the sample provider rather than from assay-based typing.

About this clone: What antigen it recognizes has not been identified. Base qualities are missing; no much larger clone stands one base away.

The collaborating institutions used their own protocols to collect whole blood in K2EDTA tubes. For TCRbeta analysis, collaborators shipped samples as frozen whole blood, isolated PBMCs, or DNA extracted from either of those sample types. Paper-wide results and their limitations: How much clinical and demographic metadata was included differed by source and by participant, and the metadata was provided uncurated.

TCRbeta CDR3 regions were amplified from genomic DNA by means of the immunoSEQ Assay, a bias-controlled multiplex PCR. The authors' pipeline ran thus. The number of nucleated cells in each sample was estimated from the amplification of reference gene primers within the assay. To quantify the absolute abundance of each unique TCRbeta CDR3 rearrangement, sequence reads were collapsed and filtered. For each sample, productive Simpson clonality was calculated by taking the square root of Simpson's diversity index across productive rearrangements. TCRdb obtained this table from immuneACCESS and retained in-frame rearrangements with V and J assigned. These tables miss some clones; where compared with another copy, unresolved V genes account for less than half of the shortfall, and the remainder is unexplained. That table furnishes V, J and clone size, whereas the DNA furnished D and trimming. In all, the sample holds around 190,000 clones, and about nine tenths of those were seen once. The leading ten clones occupy about 1.7% of the sample.

After removal of 6 bases from V and 1 base from J, the junction retains 7 bases not matched to a gene. The CDR3 holds 16 amino acids from the cysteine to the phenylalanine. Only the CDR3 region is kept as DNA, spanning 48 bases read in frame from base 1. CDR1 SGHRS and CDR2 YFSETQ are derived from the germline V gene. Recombination linked TRBV5-1 to TRBJ1-2; TRBD1 agrees with 12 junctional bases. The sequenced sample was peripheral blood. This TCR was sampled from a man aged 18 to 30 with active or convalescent COVID-19. The CDR3 protein is CASTHGTGGDNYGYTF. The nucleotide sequence reads as follows: TGCGCCAGCACCCACGGGACAGGGGGCGATAACTATGGCTACACCTTC.